What follows describes a single T cell receptor beta chain. This table comes from immunoSEQ multiplex PCR, and its TCRdb copy is limited to in-frame clones, with some not included. In the table there are about 2,500 clones, roughly 70% of which are singletons. Germline V gene data show CDR1 as SGHRS and CDR2 as YFSETQ. This CDR3 spans 14 amino acids. V shed 0 bases and J shed 9 bases, with 13 bases lying between them. These data come from a study of tissue T cells after allogeneic stem cell transplantation. Adult allogeneic hematopoietic cell transplant recipients with steroid-refractory graft-versus-host disease were prospectively enrolled for research autopsy.

The chain employs TRBV5-1 and TRBJ2-1, with TRBD1 as a possible D gene (6 bases). This clonotype originated in a male patient at least 60 years old with steroid-refractory graft-versus-host disease after an allogeneic stem cell transplant. Some T cells could come from the graft donor. Here the sequenced sample was colon tissue, taken at autopsy. The chain's CDR3 is CASSLDETRGEQFF. CDR3 DNA sequence: TGCGCCAGCAGCTTGGATGAGACCAGGGGTGAGCAGTTCTTC.